Shown below are 17 T cell receptor beta chains from a single sample sequenced in a study of blood T cell repertoires in COVID-19. Here immunoSEQ multiplex PCR was the method, and the copy in TCRdb shows in-frame clones only, minus some. Here the sample spans approximately 190,000 clones, 87% being singletons. Sequenced: peripheral blood. The receptors were sampled from a man aged 60 to 69 with active or convalescent COVID-19.

The chain employs TRBV5-4 and TRBJ2-3; weak D call: TRBD2 (7 bases). The CDR3 is made up of 15 amino acids. CDR1 and CDR2 from the germline V gene are SGHNT and YYREEE (reference sequence). V was pared by 4 bases and J by 5 bases, with 17 bases between. CDR3 sequence reads: CASSKGGAREDTQYF. For the CDR3, the DNA is TGTGCCAGCAGCAAGGGGGGGGCCCGGGAAGATACGCAGTATTTT.

The rearrangement links TRBV7-3 to TRBJ2-3; TRBD2 matches at 10 bases. V lost 1 base and J lost 4; bases outside the gene matches: 11. The length of the CDR3 is 18 residues. Germline CDR1 and CDR2: SGHTA and FQGTGA. CDR3 bases: TGTGCCAGCAGCTTAAGGGCCCCTTTGCTAGCGGGGGCAGATACGCAGTATTTT. This codes for CASSLRAPLLAGADTQYF.

The rearrangement joins TRBV5-1 to TRBJ2-2; 11 positions match TRBD1. This CDR3 has 18 residues. The ends lost 3 bases at V and 0 bases at J; junction bases unmatched: 7. Germline values: CDR1 SGHRS, CDR2 YFSETQ. CDR3 DNA: TGCGCCAGCAGCTCCGGGACAGGGGGGTTCGCGAACACCGGGGAGCTGTTTTTT. Residues: CASSSGTGGFANTGELFF.

The chain has TRBV5-1 and TRBJ2-1; 12 bases line up with TRBD2. This CDR3 comprises 17 residues. The V segment lost 0 bases and the J segment 4 bases; nucleotides outside the gene matches: 5. CDR1 is SGHRS, CDR2 YFSETQ, per germline. As DNA, the CDR3 is TGCGCCAGCAGCTTGGGACTAGCGGGGGAGACATACAATGAGCAGTTCTTC. Amino acid sequence: CASSLGLAGETYNEQFF.

V usage is TRBV5-6 and J usage is TRBJ1-2, with 9 bases lining up with TRBD1. The germline CDR1 and CDR2 sequences are SGHDT and YYEEEE. J gave up 6 bases and V 3 bases, and 9 bases lay outside the gene matches. The CDR3 covers 15 residues. The CDR3 loop reads CASSWGTGTGHGYTF. The CDR3 bases are TGTGCCAGCAGCTGGGGGACTGGGACAGGGCATGGCTACACCTTC.

The rearrangement joins TRBV4-2 to TRBJ1-6; D perhaps matches TRBD1 (6 bases). Trimming removed 0 bases at V and 14 bases at J, with 14 bases between. CDR1 and CDR2 from the germline V gene are LGHNA and YNFKEQ. The CDR3 totals 14 residues. The CDR3 nucleotides are TGTGCCAGCAGCCAAGACCAGGGACAACGATCCCTCCACTTT. Its translation: CASSQDQGQRSLHF.

The rearrangement joins TRBV3-1 (or the pseudogene TRBV3-2) to TRBJ1-2, with unresolved D. V lost 0 bases and J lost 4, with 3 bases in between. The CDR3 is 12 amino acids. Germline lookup yields CDR1 LGHDT and CDR2 YNNKEL (reference sequence). CDR3 protein: CASSQDRYGYTF. The CDR3 coding sequence is TGTGCCAGCAGCCAAGACCGCTATGGCTACACCTTC.

The chain is built from TRBV19 and TRBJ2-7; D might be TRBD2 (7 bases). This CDR3 is 14 amino acids long. V shed 11 bases and J shed 1 base, with 18 bases lying between them. The germline V gene has CDR1 LNHDA and CDR2 SQIVND (reference sequence). The CDR3 DNA is TGTGCCTTCAGGGGAGGGCGGATTTCCTACGAGCAGTACTTC. This codes for CAFRGGRISYEQYF.

V gene TRBV5-1 combines with J gene TRBJ2-3; 8 bases are a match to TRBD1. The germline V gene encodes CDR1 SGHRS and CDR2 YFSETQ. V shed 3 bases and J 6 bases; nucleotides not matched to a gene: 12. The CDR3 is made up of 16 amino acids. The DNA of the CDR3 is TGCGCCAGCAGCTCGACAGGGGCCGTAGTTGGGGATACGCAGTATTTT. Its protein is CASSSTGAVVGDTQYF.

V and J are TRBV5-4 and TRBJ2-1; 13 bases agree with TRBD2. Trimming removed 2 bases from V and 5 bases from J; junction bases left unmatched: 7. CDR1 SGHNT and CDR2 YYREEE come from the germline V gene (reference sequence). The CDR3 has 17 residues. The CDR3 sequence is CASSFPKTSGGDNEQFF. In DNA form, the CDR3 reads TGTGCCAGCAGCTTCCCAAAAACTAGCGGGGGGGACAATGAGCAGTTCTTC.

This clone was recorded only once. V usage is TRBV4-1 and J usage is TRBJ2-5; D unresolved. Germline CDR1 MGHRA, CDR2 YSYEKL. This CDR3 region has 13 residues. The germline V and J ends were trimmed by 1 base and 2 bases, with 5 bases remaining between them. The CDR3 DNA follows: TGCGCCAGCAGCCAAGTCCAGCAAGAGACCCAGTACTTC. The encoded protein is CASSQVQQETQYF.

This sequence joins TRBV6-6 and TRBJ1-2; no clear D gene. This CDR3 has 15 residues. The germline gives CDR1 MNHNY, CDR2 SVGAGI (reference sequence). The V end lost 3 bases, the J end lost 0 bases, and 11 bases lay between the germline ends. The DNA of the CDR3 is TGTGCCAGCAGTTATATTCGGGAATCTAACTATGGCTACACCTTC. Amino acid sequence: CASSYIRESNYGYTF.

The chain couples TRBV5-1 to TRBJ1-4; the D is unclear. This CDR3 is built from 13 residues. Per the germline V gene, CDR1 is SGHRS and CDR2 is YFSETQ. The V end was cut by 5 bases, the J end by 4 bases, with 9 bases between. In nucleotides, the CDR3 is TGCGCCAGCAGAAGGAGCTTTAATGAAAAACTGTTTTTT. Translated, it gives CASRRSFNEKLFF.

The chain is built from TRBV5-1 and TRBJ1-4; no clear D gene. Deletions cut 0 bases from V and 11 bases from J, with 11 bases between. CDR1 and CDR2 from the germline V gene are SGHRS and YFSETQ. The CDR3 is 13 amino acids. This CDR3 is CASSLEGGMKLFF. For the CDR3, the DNA is TGCGCCAGCAGCTTGGAGGGCGGGATGAAACTGTTTTTT.

This clone was seen just once. The V call is TRBV6-6, the J call TRBJ1-4; D unclear. Germline values: CDR1 MNHNY, CDR2 SVGAGI (reference sequence). V dropped 10 bases and J dropped 4 bases, with 7 bases sitting between them. The CDR3 runs 11 residues. CDR3 sequence (DNA): TGTGCCACCCTATATAATGAAAAACTGTTTTTT. Residues: CATLYNEKLFF.

The chain is built from TRBV11-2 and TRBJ1-1; 10 positions agree with TRBD1. Germline CDR1 and CDR2: SGHAT and FQNNGV. The CDR3 has 13 residues. V lost 4 bases to trimming and J lost 6 bases; unmatched junction nucleotides: 2. CDR3 sequence: CASSSGQGAEAFF. CDR3 nucleotides: TGTGCCAGCAGCTCAGGACAGGGGGCTGAAGCTTTCTTT.

This chain connects TRBV19 to TRBJ1-3; perhaps TRBD1 as D (5 bases). This CDR3 has 14 amino acids. V dropped 8 bases and J dropped 0 bases, with 11 bases sitting between them. CDR1 and CDR2 from the germline V gene are LNHDA and SQIVND (reference sequence). Written as DNA, the CDR3 is TGTGCCAGTGGGGGGGACCCCTCTGGAAACACCATATATTTT. Translating gives CASGGDPSGNTIYF. Full variable domain (rest looked up from reference TRBV19 and TRBJ1-3): DGGITQSPKYLFRKEGQNVTLSCEQNLNHDAMYWYRQDPGQGLRLIYYSQIVNDFQKGDIAEGYSVSREKKESFPLTVTSAQKNPTAFYLCASGGDPSGNTIYFGEGSWLTVV.